These T cell receptor beta chains were read from a single sample in a study of T cells after yellow fever vaccination. TCRdb independently ran MiXCR on the 5' RACE reads; one entry per CDR3 protein. This table has some 27,000 distinct CDR3 sequences, 6.3% appearing once. This specimen was PBMCs, either bulk or a sorted T-cell subset (CD4+, CD8+, memory, or dextramer-sorted; not recorded which), taken on the day of the yellow fever booster vaccination. The receptor set was obtained from a man between 25 and 39 years old who received the YFV17D yellow fever vaccine. Each CDR3 is given with its conserved first and last residue. D genes are given only for firm matches. Where a row states a size, it is once, few, many or the class of an expanded clone; other rows omit it.

v_call: TRBV5-1; clone_size: many; d_call: -; j_call: TRBJ2-3; cdr3_aa: CASSRDRDLTDTQYF; cdr3_nt: TGCGCCAGCAGCCGAGATAGGGATCTCACAGATACGCAGTATTTT
v_call: TRBV20-1; clone_size: many; d_call: TRBD1; j_call: TRBJ2-7; cdr3_aa: CSASTTGFSYEQYF; cdr3_nt: TGCAGTGCTTCCACGACAGGGTTCTCCTACGAGCAGTACTTC
v_call: TRBV27; clone_size: -; d_call: -; j_call: TRBJ2-7; cdr3_aa: CASSLRADVGEQYF; cdr3_nt: TGTGCCAGCAGTCTCCGGGCCGACGTCGGCGAGCAGTACTTC
v_call: TRBV10-3; clone_size: few; d_call: -; j_call: TRBJ1-2; cdr3_aa: CAISESETYGYTF; cdr3_nt: TGTGCCATCAGTGAATCGGAGACCTATGGCTACACCTTC
v_call: TRBV5-6; clone_size: few; d_call: -; j_call: TRBJ2-7; cdr3_aa: CASSLDLGDYEQYF; cdr3_nt: TGTGCCAGCAGCTTGGACCTAGGGGACTACGAGCAGTACTTC
v_call: TRBV13; clone_size: many; d_call: TRBD1; j_call: TRBJ2-5; cdr3_aa: CASSFGQGQTQYF; cdr3_nt: TGTGCCAGCAGCTTCGGACAGGGCCAGACCCAGTACTTC
v_call: TRBV5-1; clone_size: few; d_call: TRBD1; j_call: TRBJ1-4; cdr3_aa: CASSRGQGVETNEKLFF; cdr3_nt: TGCGCCAGCAGCCGAGGACAGGGGGTAGAAACTAATGAAAAACTGTTTTTT
v_call: TRBV7-9; clone_size: many; d_call: TRBD2; j_call: TRBJ2-1; cdr3_aa: CASSLGEKVVGLAASSYNEQFF; cdr3_nt: TGTGCCAGCAGCTTAGGGGAGAAGGTCGTGGGACTAGCGGCATCCTCCTACAATGAGCAGTTCTTC
v_call: TRBV5-1; clone_size: few; d_call: -; j_call: TRBJ1-5; cdr3_aa: CASSLGPGARQPQHF; cdr3_nt: TGCGCCAGCAGCTTGGGTCCCGGGGCGCGTCAGCCCCAGCATTTT
v_call: TRBV2; clone_size: many; d_call: TRBD2; j_call: TRBJ2-4; cdr3_aa: CASSEPGTSGRAAKNIQYF; cdr3_nt: TGTGCCAGCAGTGAACCTGGGACTAGCGGGAGGGCCGCCAAAAACATTCAGTACTTC
v_call: TRBV7-2; clone_size: few; d_call: -; j_call: TRBJ1-2; cdr3_aa: CASSPGAAGLNYGYTF; cdr3_nt: TGTGCCAGCAGCCCCGGGGCGGCCGGCCTGAACTATGGCTACACCTTC
v_call: TRBV19; clone_size: many; d_call: TRBD2; j_call: TRBJ2-1; cdr3_aa: CASKGSGRAKQFF; cdr3_nt: TGTGCCAGTAAGGGTAGCGGGAGGGCGAAGCAGTTCTTC
v_call: TRBV11-2; clone_size: few; d_call: TRBD2; j_call: TRBJ2-7; cdr3_aa: CASSSRSGGAGGLYEQYF; cdr3_nt: TGTGCCAGCAGCTCCCGATCCGGGGGAGCGGGAGGATTATACGAGCAGTACTTC
v_call: TRBV7-8; clone_size: -; d_call: -; j_call: TRBJ1-6; cdr3_aa: CASSLRGDNSPLHF; cdr3_nt: TGTGCCAGCAGCTTAAGGGGCGATAATTCACCCCTCCACTTT
v_call: TRBV20-1; clone_size: -; d_call: TRBD1; j_call: TRBJ2-7; cdr3_aa: CSAKTGGPYEQYF; cdr3_nt: TGCAGTGCCAAGACAGGGGGCCCCTACGAGCAGTACTTC
v_call: TRBV3-1; clone_size: many; d_call: TRBD2; j_call: TRBJ2-7; cdr3_aa: CASSQPGLADYEQYF; cdr3_nt: TGTGCCAGCAGCCAACCGGGACTAGCGGACTACGAGCAGTACTTC
v_call: TRBV27; clone_size: -; d_call: -; j_call: TRBJ2-2; cdr3_aa: CASSLVVSTGELFF; cdr3_nt: TGTGCCAGCAGTTTAGTCGTTAGCACCGGGGAGCTGTTTTTT
v_call: TRBV7-2; clone_size: -; d_call: -; j_call: TRBJ1-2; cdr3_aa: CASSPKIERGYTF; cdr3_nt: TGTGCCAGCAGCCCAAAAATCGAGCGAGGCTACACCTTC
v_call: TRBV7-2; clone_size: many; d_call: -; j_call: TRBJ2-5; cdr3_aa: CASSRSGETQYF; cdr3_nt: TGTGCCAGCAGCCGCAGCGGAGAGACCCAGTACTTC
v_call: TRBV7-2; clone_size: many; d_call: TRBD2; j_call: TRBJ2-2; cdr3_aa: CASSRAGDTGELFF; cdr3_nt: TGTGCCAGCAGCCGGGCGGGAGACACCGGGGAGCTGTTTTTT
v_call: TRBV30; clone_size: many; d_call: TRBD2; j_call: TRBJ2-5; cdr3_aa: CAWRSGRALQETQYF; cdr3_nt: TGTGCCTGGAGGAGCGGGAGGGCCTTGCAAGAGACCCAGTACTTC
v_call: TRBV7-2; clone_size: -; d_call: TRBD1; j_call: TRBJ1-6; cdr3_aa: CASSLRQGESPLHF; cdr3_nt: TGTGCCAGCAGCTTAAGACAGGGTGAATCACCCCTCCACTTT
v_call: TRBV19; clone_size: many; d_call: TRBD1; j_call: TRBJ1-2; cdr3_aa: CASSSRQGARGYTF; cdr3_nt: TGTGCCAGTAGTAGCCGACAGGGGGCGAGAGGCTACACCTTC
v_call: TRBV20-1; clone_size: many; d_call: -; j_call: TRBJ1-2; cdr3_aa: CSAREVTGGGYTF; cdr3_nt: TGCAGTGCTAGAGAGGTGACAGGCGGTGGCTACACCTTC
v_call: TRBV7-3; clone_size: few; d_call: TRBD1; j_call: TRBJ2-1; cdr3_aa: CASSPGDSYNEQFF; cdr3_nt: TGTGCCAGCAGCCCTGGGGACAGCTACAATGAGCAGTTCTTC
v_call: TRBV5-1; clone_size: many; d_call: -; j_call: TRBJ1-1; cdr3_aa: CASSLESGRNTEAFF; cdr3_nt: TGCGCCAGCAGCTTGGAGTCAGGGAGGAACACTGAAGCTTTCTTT
v_call: TRBV3-1; clone_size: few; d_call: -; j_call: TRBJ2-4; cdr3_aa: CASSRAPGVQNIQYF; cdr3_nt: TGTGCCAGCAGCAGGGCCCCCGGGGTCCAAAACATTCAGTACTTC
v_call: TRBV15; clone_size: many; d_call: TRBD1; j_call: TRBJ1-5; cdr3_aa: CATSRVTGGWGQPQHF; cdr3_nt: TGTGCCACCAGCAGGGTGACAGGGGGCTGGGGTCAGCCCCAGCATTTT
v_call: TRBV27; clone_size: few; d_call: -; j_call: TRBJ2-7; cdr3_aa: CASSNRLVPHEQYF; cdr3_nt: TGTGCCAGCAGCAATAGACTAGTTCCACACGAGCAGTACTTC
v_call: TRBV20-1; clone_size: many; d_call: TRBD1; j_call: TRBJ2-3; cdr3_aa: CSASGGPRGSDTQYF; cdr3_nt: TGCAGTGCTAGCGGCGGACCCAGGGGGTCAGATACGCAGTATTTT
v_call: TRBV29-1; clone_size: -; d_call: TRBD1; j_call: TRBJ2-5; cdr3_aa: CSGGTGRATQYF; cdr3_nt: TGCAGCGGGGGGACAGGGCGGGCGACCCAGTACTTC
v_call: TRBV18; clone_size: many; d_call: TRBD2; j_call: TRBJ2-5; cdr3_aa: CASSPRLAGNQETQYF; cdr3_nt: TGTGCCAGCTCACCAAGACTAGCGGGAAACCAAGAGACCCAGTACTTC
v_call: TRBV20-1; clone_size: -; d_call: -; j_call: TRBJ1-3; cdr3_aa: CSVPDRRGNTIYF; cdr3_nt: TGCAGTGTCCCCGACAGGAGAGGAAACACCATATATTTT
v_call: TRBV5-1; clone_size: many; d_call: TRBD2; j_call: TRBJ2-1; cdr3_aa: CASSSGPSGSSYNEQFF; cdr3_nt: TGCGCCAGCAGCTCCGGGCCTAGCGGGAGCTCCTACAATGAGCAGTTCTTC
v_call: TRBV6-2/TRBV6-3; clone_size: many; d_call: -; j_call: TRBJ2-2; cdr3_aa: CASRDPGPGELFF; cdr3_nt: TGTGCCAGCAGAGACCCCGGGCCCGGGGAGCTGTTTTTT